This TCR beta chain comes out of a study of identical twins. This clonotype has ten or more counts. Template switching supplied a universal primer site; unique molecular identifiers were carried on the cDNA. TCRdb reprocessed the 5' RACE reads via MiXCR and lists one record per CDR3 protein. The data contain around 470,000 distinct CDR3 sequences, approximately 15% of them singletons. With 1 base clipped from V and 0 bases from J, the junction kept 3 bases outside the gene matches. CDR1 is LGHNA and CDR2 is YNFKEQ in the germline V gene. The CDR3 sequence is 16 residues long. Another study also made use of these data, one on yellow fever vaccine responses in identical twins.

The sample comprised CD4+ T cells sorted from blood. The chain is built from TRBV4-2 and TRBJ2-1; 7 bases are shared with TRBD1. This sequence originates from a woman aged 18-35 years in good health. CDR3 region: CASSQAQGVSYNEQFF. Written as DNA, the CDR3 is TGTGCCAGCAGCCAAGCCCAGGGGGTCTCCTACAATGAGCAGTTCTTC.